What follows are 9 T cell receptor beta chains derived from one specimen sequenced in a study of identical twins. TCRdb re-analysed the 5' RACE reads in MiXCR, keeping a single row per CDR3 protein. The sample records hundreds of thousands of distinct CDR3 sequences, 8.5% to 9.5% being singletons. In addition, the sample was reused for a study of yellow fever vaccine responses in identical twins.

Source material: PBMCs. These receptors came from a woman between 18 and 30 years old in good health.

This clonotype was seen a handful of times. This chain links TRBV5-1 with TRBJ1-2; D unresolved. Germline lookup yields CDR1 SGHRS and CDR2 YFSETQ. This CDR3 spans 13 amino acids. The V and J ends lost 0 bases and 6 bases respectively, with 9 bases between them. This CDR3 reads CASSLEGADGYTF. DNA for the CDR3: TGCGCCAGCAGCTTGGAAGGTGCCGATGGCTACACCTTC.

The V gene is TRBV30, the J gene TRBJ1-2; maybe TRBD1 (6 bases). This CDR3 comprises 16 residues. CDR1 GTSNPN and CDR2 SVGIG come from the germline V gene (reference sequence). Trimming took off 0 bases at V and 6 bases at J, with 20 bases between the two ends. The CDR3 loop is CAWSVAHPGVFDGYTF. The CDR3 bases are TGTGCCTGGAGTGTAGCCCATCCAGGGGTTTTTGATGGCTACACCTTC.

This clonotype has ten or more counts. The rearrangement uses TRBV6-2 or TRBV6-3 and TRBJ2-1; 8 bases are shared with TRBD2. This CDR3 has 14 residues. CDR1 and CDR2 (germline): MNHEY, SVGEGT. Trimming at V came to 2 bases and at J to 6 bases, leaving 3 bases not matched to a gene. CDR3 residues: CASSYGLAGNEQFF. For the CDR3, the DNA is TGTGCCAGCAGTTACGGGCTAGCGGGCAATGAGCAGTTCTTC.

J is TRBJ2-2 and V is TRBV4-3; D perhaps matches TRBD1 (5 bases). Germline loops: CDR1 LGHNA, CDR2 YSLEER. The CDR3 consists of 15 residues. Deletions cut 0 bases from V and 4 bases from J, with 9 bases between. CDR3: CASSQEAGSTGELFF. CDR3 nucleotides: TGCGCCAGCAGCCAAGAAGCAGGGTCCACCGGGGAGCTGTTTTTT.

The rearrangement links TRBV12-3 or TRBV12-4 to TRBJ2-4, with unresolved D. The CDR3 runs 18 residues. Deletions cut 3 bases from V and 1 base from J, with 19 bases between. The CDR3 sequence: CASSFDLLWSRAKNIQYF. CDR3 in DNA: TGTGCCAGCAGTTTCGACTTACTGTGGTCCAGGGCCAAAAACATTCAGTACTTC.

V is TRBV27 and J is TRBJ2-1; D not certain. CDR3 length: 13 residues. Germline CDR1 and CDR2: MNHEY and SMNVEV (reference sequence). V lost 3 bases to trimming and J lost 4 bases, with 7 bases between them. In nucleotides, the CDR3 is TGTGCCAGCAGTTTTTCAAAGTACAATGAGCAGTTCTTC. This encodes CASSFSKYNEQFF.

Only a few counts were recorded for this clonotype. V and J are TRBV7-2 and TRBJ2-7, with 12 nucleotides matching TRBD2. Looked up from germline, CDR1 is SGHTA and CDR2 is FQGNSA. There are 16 residues in the CDR3. Trimming removed 4 bases from V and 4 bases from J; junction bases left unmatched: 8. The CDR3 bases are TGTGCCAGCAGCTCCCGGACTAGCGGGAAAAGGTACGAGCAGTACTTC. This translates into CASSSRTSGKRYEQYF.

The rearrangement uses TRBV27 and TRBJ1-1; D unresolved. This CDR3 is built from 16 residues. Germline lookup yields CDR1 MNHEY and CDR2 SMNVEV (reference sequence). Trimming pared 3 bases from V and 2 bases from J, leaving 16 bases between. This chain's CDR3 is CASSFFRLGVNTEAFF. The CDR3 nucleotides read TGTGCCAGCAGTTTTTTCCGGCTCGGTGTTAACACTGAAGCTTTCTTT.

There are a few counts of this clonotype. The chain links TRBV20-1 to TRBJ2-7, with 10 bases identical to TRBD1. CDR1 DFQATT and CDR2 SNEGSKA come from the germline V gene (reference sequence). J lost 7 bases, V lost 0 bases, and 9 bases had no gene match. The CDR3 extends over 15 amino acids. CDR3 protein: CSARDLGQGVGEQYF. DNA of the CDR3: TGCAGTGCTAGAGATCTTGGACAGGGGGTTGGTGAGCAGTACTTC.